Presented here are 26 T cell receptor beta chains from one specimen sequenced in a study of cytomegalovirus exposure and HLA in healthy donors. The PCR contained 60 Vbeta and 13 Jbeta primers. Sequenced by immunoSEQ multiplex PCR; TCRdb stores in-frame clones only, minus some. The sample records approximately 110,000 clones, 82% being singletons. The sequencing input was PBMCs. These receptor sequences come from a woman under 30 in good health and CMV-seronegative.

This clone showed up just once. The genes are TRBV27 and TRBJ2-5; 8 nucleotides match TRBD2. The junction had 5 bases not matched to a gene; V was cut back by 6 bases and J by 2 bases. CDR1 is MNHEY, CDR2 SMNVEV, per germline (reference sequence). The CDR3 contains 14 residues. This CDR3 reads CASSLAGSQETQYF. CDR3 nucleotide sequence: TGTGCCAGCAGCTTAGCGGGATCACAAGAGACCCAGTACTTC.

The chain carries TRBV5-8 and TRBJ2-7; 13 bases fit TRBD2. J gave up 3 bases and V 4 bases, and 7 bases lay outside the gene matches. CDR3 size: 16 residues. The V gene's germline CDR1 is SGHTS and CDR2 YDEGEE. The CDR3 DNA sequence: TGTGCCAGCAGCCAAGGACTAGCGGGGGCCGTCTACGAGCAGTACGTC. Its protein is CASSQGLAGAVYEQYV.

The chain carries TRBV12-5 and TRBJ1-1; maybe TRBD1 (6 bases). Trimming shortened V by 6 bases and J by 8 bases, and 13 bases separated the two germline ends. CDR3 length equals 12 residues. Per the germline V gene, CDR1 is LGHNT and CDR2 is FRNRAP. The DNA for the CDR3 is TGTGCTAGTGGGTGGGGACATCCCGAAGCTTTCTTT. Translating it yields CASGWGHPEAFF.

The rearrangement joins TRBV19 to TRBJ2-3; 14 bases match TRBD2. With 10 bases clipped from V and 5 bases from J, the junction kept 8 bases outside the gene matches. The CDR3 has 15 amino acids. Germline loops: CDR1 LNHDA, CDR2 SQIVND (reference sequence). Here the CDR3 reads CATQTSGRAEDTQYF. The CDR3 DNA reads TGTGCCACTCAGACTAGCGGGAGGGCCGAAGATACGCAGTATTTT.

The chain carries TRBV15 and TRBJ1-2; maybe TRBD1 (6 bases). The germline V gene has CDR1 LNHNV and CDR2 YYDKDF (reference sequence). There are 13 residues in the CDR3. Trimming shortened V by 6 bases and J by 5 bases, and 13 bases separated the two germline ends. This CDR3 reads CATSQTGTYGYTF. The CDR3 DNA reads as TGTGCCACCAGTCAGACAGGCACTTATGGCTACACCTTC. The full variable domain, completed using reference TRBV15 and TRBJ1-2, is DAMVIQNPRYQVTQFGKPVTLSCSQTLNHNVMYWYQQKSSQAPKLLFHYYDKDFNNEADTPDNFQSRRPNTSFCFLDIRSPGLGDTAMYLCATSQTGTYGYTFGSGTRLTVV.

In nucleotides, the CDR3 is TGTGCCAGCAGCGCGACTAGCGGGAGTCATAATGAGCAGTTCTTC. It codes for CASSATSGSHNEQFF. J is TRBJ2-1 and V is TRBV9, with TRBD2 matching 12 bases. CDR3 length: 15 residues. Germline V lookup: CDR1 SGDLS, CDR2 YYNGEE. Trimming took 3 bases from V and 7 from J; bases not matched to a gene: 5.

The V call is TRBV25-1, the J call TRBJ1-1; no definite D call. V was clipped by 8 bases and J by 4 bases, with 17 bases between them. This CDR3 region has 14 residues. Germline assignment: CDR1 MGHDK and CDR2 SYGVNS. CDR3 sequence: CASSRSGDGTEAFF. For the CDR3, the DNA is TGTGCCAGCTCGAGGTCGGGAGACGGCACTGAAGCTTTCTTT.

There are a few counts of this clone. This rearrangement joins TRBV10-3 to TRBJ1-3; TRBD1 is a possible D gene (5 bases). Trimming removed 6 bases at V and 0 bases at J, with 15 bases between. This CDR3 has 16 residues. Germline V gene data show CDR1 as ENHRY and CDR2 as SYGVKD. The CDR3 DNA sequence: TGTGCCATCAGAGCCTACGGGGGGAGCTCTGGAAACACCATATATTTT. Translated, it gives CAIRAYGGSSGNTIYF.

The chain uses TRBV5-1 and TRBJ1-1; no clear D. The V gene lost 0 bases and the J gene lost 4 bases, with 10 bases spanning the gap. This CDR3 has 14 amino acids. In germline, CDR1 is SGHRS, CDR2 YFSETQ. The CDR3 loop is CASSLDEGGTEAFF. The CDR3 DNA reads as TGCGCCAGCAGCTTGGACGAGGGAGGCACTGAAGCTTTCTTT.

In its sample, this clone was seen once. The chain has TRBV7-6 and TRBJ2-5, with 7 positions matching TRBD2. The germline CDR1 and CDR2 sequences are SGHVS and FNYEAQ. This CDR3 contains 13 residues. Trimming removed 5 bases from V and 13 bases from J; junction bases left unmatched: 13. CDR3 protein: CASSPEGRGSPYF. CDR3 bases: TGTGCCAGCAGCCCTGAGGGGCGGGGGTCCCCGTACTTC.

The chain combines TRBV9 with TRBJ1-6, with TRBD1 matching over 8 bases. The CDR3 is made up of 16 amino acids. The germline CDR1 and CDR2 sequences are SGDLS and YYNGEE. The J segment lost 7 bases and the V segment lost 0 bases, leaving 6 bases of the junction unmatched. The DNA of the CDR3 is TGTGCCAGCAGCGTAGCTCAGGGGGCGCGGAATTCACCCCTCCACTTT. This translates into CASSVAQGARNSPLHF.

The chain carries TRBV28 and TRBJ1-2; D perhaps matches TRBD1 (5 bases). Germline loops: CDR1 MDHEN, CDR2 SYDVKM. V was clipped by 3 bases and J by 0 bases, with 11 bases between them. The CDR3 runs 15 residues. The DNA for the CDR3 is TGTGCCAGCAGTTTCCGACAGACAGCTAACTATGGCTACACCTTC. As protein: CASSFRQTANYGYTF.

As DNA, the CDR3 is TGCGCCAGCAGCTTTACTAGCGGGGGATACAATGAGCAGTTCTTC. Its translation: CASSFTSGGYNEQFF. This chain connects TRBV5-1 to TRBJ2-1; 11 bases are a match to TRBD2. V dropped 2 bases and J dropped 4; count of bases not matched to a gene: 2. Per the germline V gene, CDR1 is SGHRS and CDR2 is YFSETQ. The CDR3 spans 15 residues.

The rearrangement links TRBV30 to TRBJ2-7; 7 nucleotides align to TRBD2. V was clipped by 2 bases and J by 2 bases; unmatched bases: 12. The length of the CDR3 is 16 residues. The germline CDR1 and CDR2 sequences are GTSNPN and SVGIG (reference sequence). CDR3 amino acids: CAWSWGGWSETYEQYV. The CDR3 bases are TGTGCCTGGAGTTGGGGGGGATGGTCGGAGACCTACGAGCAGTACGTC.

The chain uses TRBV19 and TRBJ1-6, with D unresolved. V lost 5 bases and J lost 6, with 8 bases in between. The CDR3 runs 13 residues. The germline gives CDR1 LNHDA, CDR2 SQIVND (reference sequence). CDR3 sequence: CASSLELNSPLHF. CDR3 nucleotides: TGTGCCAGTAGTCTCGAGCTTAATTCACCCCTCCACTTT.

J is TRBJ2-1 and V is TRBV7-6, with a weak D call TRBD2 (6 bases). The CDR3 runs to 15 residues. Trimming left V 2 bases short and J 5 bases short, with 13 bases between. Per germline, CDR1 SGHVS and CDR2 FNYEAQ. In DNA form, the CDR3 reads TGTGCCAGCAGCTTACCCCCGGGAGAGAACAATGAGCAGTTCTTC. It translates to CASSLPPGENNEQFF.

The count of this clone is one. The rearrangement links TRBV11-2 to TRBJ1-5; D is unclear. The germline V and J ends were trimmed by 2 bases and 7 bases, with 9 bases remaining between them. Germline values: CDR1 SGHAT, CDR2 FQNNGV. CDR3 size: 13 residues. In nucleotides, the CDR3 is TGTGCCAGCAGCTTATTTGGCCCCCAGCCCCAGCATTTT. This sequence encodes CASSLFGPQPQHF.

This sequence joins TRBV6-1 and TRBJ2-2; D might be TRBD1 (6 bases). Trimming took off 7 bases at V and 4 bases at J, with 13 bases between the two ends. Germline lookup yields CDR1 MNHNS and CDR2 SASEGT. The CDR3 totals 14 residues. CDR3 DNA: TGTGCCAGCATTCAGGGGTGGCTCACCGGGGAGCTGTTTTTT. This codes for CASIQGWLTGELFF.

The CDR3 nucleotides are TGTGCCAGCAGCTTATCAGGTGTATCCTACGAGCAGTACTTC. It codes for CASSLSGVSYEQYF. The rearrangement joins TRBV11-2 to TRBJ2-7; D is unclear. The CDR3 is 14 residues long. Between the trimmed V and J ends, which lost 2 bases and 1 base, there was a span of 9 bases. Germline CDR1 is SGHAT and CDR2 is FQNNGV.

The V and J genes are TRBV6-6 and TRBJ1-2; the D gene is possibly TRBD1 (5 bases). Between the trimmed V and J ends, which lost 5 bases and 4 bases, there was a span of 8 bases. CDR3 size: 12 residues. Germline V gene sequence: CDR1 MNHNY, CDR2 SVGAGI (reference sequence). CDR3 sequence: CASSPGPYGYTF. DNA of the CDR3: TGTGCCAGCAGTCCAGGGCCCTATGGCTACACCTTC.

On this clone itself: Mismatch with germline at one junction end may stem from a read error. Other DNA sequences from this sample encode an identical CDR3 as well. This sequence joins TRBV5-1 and TRBJ2-2; TRBD1 might be the D (5 bases). Germline CDR1 is SGHRS and CDR2 is YFSETQ. The CDR3 runs 13 residues. CDR3 nucleotides: TGTGCCAGCAGCTTAGGGGATCGGAGGGAGCTGTTTTTT. Translated, it gives CASSLGDRRELFF. Filled out from reference TRBV5-1 and TRBJ2-2, the complete variable domain reads KAGVTQTPRYLIKTRGQQVTLSCSPISGHRSVSWYQQTPGQGLQFLFEYFSETQRNKGNFPGRFSGRQFSNSRSEMNVSTLELGDSALYLCASSLGDRRELFFGEGSRLTVL.

This clone was seen once. The chain joins TRBV14 to TRBJ2-1, with a weak D call TRBD1 (5 bases). This CDR3 has 14 residues. The V end lost 4 bases, the J end lost 4 bases, and 11 bases lay between the germline ends. Germline loops: CDR1 SGHDN, CDR2 FVKESK. The CDR3 is CASSPLGVYNEQFF. DNA of the CDR3: TGTGCCAGCAGCCCTCTAGGGGTATACAATGAGCAGTTCTTC.

This clone was seen more than once but under ten times. The CDR3 spells CASSLAGRGAFF. The DNA of the CDR3 is TGTGCCAGCAGCTTGGCGGGGAGAGGAGCTTTCTTT. The V call is TRBV5-6, the J call TRBJ1-1; no reliable D call. The germline V gene encodes CDR1 SGHDT and CDR2 YYEEEE. The germline V and J ends were trimmed by 0 bases and 10 bases, with 10 bases remaining between them. This CDR3 region has 12 residues.

This chain joins TRBV28 and TRBJ1-2, with 8 nucleotides matching TRBD1. Germline lookup yields CDR1 MDHEN and CDR2 SYDVKM. This CDR3 has 13 residues. With V trimmed by 4 bases and J by 8 bases, 6 bases remained unmatched. CDR3 in DNA: TGTGCCAGCAGTTCCCGGGGACAGGAGGGCTACACCTTC. It codes for CASSSRGQEGYTF.

The rearrangement links TRBV7-9 to TRBJ1-2; 8 bases are shared with TRBD1. Germline CDR1 SEHNR, CDR2 FQNEAQ (reference sequence). V was pared by 2 bases and J by 7 bases, with 6 bases of the junction left unmatched. This CDR3 is 14 amino acids long. The CDR3 is CASSLKQGAVGYTF. CDR3 DNA: TGTGCCAGCAGCTTAAAGCAGGGGGCCGTTGGCTACACCTTC.

This clone showed up just a few times. This chain links TRBV12-5 with TRBJ1-3; 7 bases align to TRBD1. Trimming at V came to 3 bases and at J to 0 bases, leaving 2 bases not matched to a gene. Germline CDR1 and CDR2: LGHNT and FRNRAP. There are 15 residues in the CDR3. This chain's CDR3 is CASGLGQASGNTIYF. The CDR3 coding sequence is TGTGCTAGTGGTTTAGGACAGGCCTCTGGAAACACCATATATTTT.